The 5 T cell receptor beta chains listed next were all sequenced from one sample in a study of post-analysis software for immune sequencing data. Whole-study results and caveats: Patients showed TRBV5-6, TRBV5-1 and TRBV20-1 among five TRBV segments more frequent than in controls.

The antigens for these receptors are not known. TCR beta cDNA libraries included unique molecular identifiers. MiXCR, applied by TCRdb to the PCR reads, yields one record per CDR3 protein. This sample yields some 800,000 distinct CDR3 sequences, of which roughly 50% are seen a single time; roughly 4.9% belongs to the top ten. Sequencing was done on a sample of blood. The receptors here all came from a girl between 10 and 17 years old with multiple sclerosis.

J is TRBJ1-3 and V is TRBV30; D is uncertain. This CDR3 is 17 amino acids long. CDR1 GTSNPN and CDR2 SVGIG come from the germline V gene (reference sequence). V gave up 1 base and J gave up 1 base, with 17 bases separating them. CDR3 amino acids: CAWSARLGSLSGNTIYF. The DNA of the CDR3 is TGTGCCTGGAGTGCCCGGCTTGGGAGTCTATCTGGAAACACCATATATTTT.

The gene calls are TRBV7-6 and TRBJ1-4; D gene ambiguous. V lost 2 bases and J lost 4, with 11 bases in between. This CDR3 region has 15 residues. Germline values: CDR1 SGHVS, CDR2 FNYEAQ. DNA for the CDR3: TGTGCCAGCAGCTTAATGTCTGGGTATAATGAAAAACTGTTTTTT. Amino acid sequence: CASSLMSGYNEKLFF. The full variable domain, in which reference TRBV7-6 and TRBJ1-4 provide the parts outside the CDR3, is GAGVSQSPRYKVTKRGQDVALRCDPISGHVSLYWYRQALGQGPEFLTYFNYEAQQDKSGLPNDRFSAERPEGSISTLTIQRTEQRDSAMYRCASSLMSGYNEKLFFGSGTQLSVL.

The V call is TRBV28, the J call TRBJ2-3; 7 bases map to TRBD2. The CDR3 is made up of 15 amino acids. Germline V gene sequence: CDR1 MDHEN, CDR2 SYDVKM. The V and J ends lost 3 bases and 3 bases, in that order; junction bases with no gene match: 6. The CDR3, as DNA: TGTGCCAGCAGTTTTAGTTCTAGCGGTACAGATACGCAGTATTTT. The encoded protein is CASSFSSSGTDTQYF. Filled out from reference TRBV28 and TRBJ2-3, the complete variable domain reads DVKVTQSSRYLVKRTGEKVFLECVQDMDHENMFWYRQDPGLGLRLIYFSYDVKMKEKGDIPEGYSVSREKKERFSLILESASTNQTSMYLCASSFSSSGTDTQYFGPGTRLTVL.

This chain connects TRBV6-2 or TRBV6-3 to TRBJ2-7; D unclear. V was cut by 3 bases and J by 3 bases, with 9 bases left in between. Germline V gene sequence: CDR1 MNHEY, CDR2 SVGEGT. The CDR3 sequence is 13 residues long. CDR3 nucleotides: TGTGCCAGCAGTTATCATCTAGGCTACGAGCAGTACTTC. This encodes CASSYHLGYEQYF.

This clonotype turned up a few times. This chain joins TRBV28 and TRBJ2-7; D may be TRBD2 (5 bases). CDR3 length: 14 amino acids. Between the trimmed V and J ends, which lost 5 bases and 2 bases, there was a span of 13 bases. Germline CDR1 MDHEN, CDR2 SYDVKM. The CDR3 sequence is CASSRGDPTYEQYF. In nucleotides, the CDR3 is TGTGCCAGCAGTCGGGGAGACCCAACCTACGAGCAGTACTTC.